Listed below are T cell receptor beta chains from one sample, sequenced in a study of blood T cells in healthy people across ages. From the 5' RACE reads, TCRdb called clonotypes with MiXCR, one entry per CDR3 protein. In the table there are around 1,000,000 distinct CDR3 sequences, under 30% of which are singletons. The same data also contributed to another study, on T cells of mothers and their children.

The source material was blood. The source of these receptors is a girl between 2 and 10 years old in good health. Each CDR3 is given with its conserved first and last residue. Fields, in order: CDR3 DNA, CDR3 protein, clone size, D gene, CDR3 length, J gene, V gene. D genes are given only for firm matches. Clone size is shown for a subset of rows, as once, few, many or a class of expanded clone.

CDR3nt: TGTGCCAGCAGCGTACGGCCTGATAATGAGCAGTTCTTC
CDR3aa: CASSVRPDNEQFF
abundance: .
d_gene: .
len: 13
j_gene: TRBJ2-1
v_gene: TRBV9

CDR3nt: TGTGCCAGCAATATTCTAGGGCATAGCACAGATACGCAGTATTTT
CDR3aa: CASNILGHSTDTQYF
abundance: .
d_gene: .
len: 15
j_gene: TRBJ2-3
v_gene: TRBV12-3/TRBV12-4

CDR3nt: TGCAGCGTGGACAGGGTTGATGAGCAGTTCTTC
CDR3aa: CSVDRVDEQFF
abundance: .
d_gene: TRBD1
len: 11
j_gene: TRBJ2-1
v_gene: TRBV29-1

CDR3nt: TGTGCCAGCAGTTATAGCAAGATGGGGTACGGCTACACCTTC
CDR3aa: CASSYSKMGYGYTF
abundance: .
d_gene: .
len: 14
j_gene: TRBJ1-2
v_gene: TRBV6-5

CDR3nt: TGTGCCAGCAGTCCGGAGTTGTACACCGGGGAGCTGTTTTTT
CDR3aa: CASSPELYTGELFF
abundance: .
d_gene: .
len: 14
j_gene: TRBJ2-2
v_gene: TRBV28

CDR3nt: TGTGCCAGCAGTGAAGACAGCTCGAACACCGGGGAGCTGTTTTTT
CDR3aa: CASSEDSSNTGELFF
abundance: .
d_gene: .
len: 15
j_gene: TRBJ2-2
v_gene: TRBV6-1

CDR3nt: TGTGCCAGCAGCTTCCTCACCTCAATAGAGACCCAGTACTTC
CDR3aa: CASSFLTSIETQYF
abundance: .
d_gene: .
len: 14
j_gene: TRBJ2-5
v_gene: TRBV7-8

CDR3nt: TGTGCCAGCAGCCGGAGGTGGGGACAGGGGCTGGAGACCCAGTACTTC
CDR3aa: CASSRRWGQGLETQYF
abundance: .
d_gene: TRBD1
len: 16
j_gene: TRBJ2-5
v_gene: TRBV6-1

CDR3nt: TGCGCCAGCAGGAGGTACACAGATACGCAGTATTTT
CDR3aa: CASRRYTDTQYF
abundance: few
d_gene: .
len: 12
j_gene: TRBJ2-3
v_gene: TRBV5-1

CDR3nt: TGTGCCAGCATTAGGGACGGTGCCCGGGGGTACTCTGGGGCCAACGTCCTGACTTTC
CDR3aa: CASIRDGARGYSGANVLTF
abundance: .
d_gene: .
len: 19
j_gene: TRBJ2-6
v_gene: TRBV6-2/TRBV6-3

CDR3nt: TGTGCCAGCAGCGGGGGACAGGGGGAAACCGGGGAGCTGTTTTTT
CDR3aa: CASSGGQGETGELFF
abundance: .
d_gene: TRBD1
len: 15
j_gene: TRBJ2-2
v_gene: TRBV7-9

CDR3nt: TGTGCCAGCAGTTTAAGGGGGGAGAAGCAAGAGACCCAGTACTTC
CDR3aa: CASSLRGEKQETQYF
abundance: few
d_gene: .
len: 15
j_gene: TRBJ2-5
v_gene: TRBV28

CDR3nt: TGTGCCAGCAGCTTAACAACAGCGATTTCGGAGCAGTACTTC
CDR3aa: CASSLTTAISEQYF
abundance: few
d_gene: .
len: 14
j_gene: TRBJ2-7
v_gene: TRBV7-3

CDR3nt: TGTGCCAGCAGCCCCGGGGGGCCTGAAGCTTTCTTT
CDR3aa: CASSPGGPEAFF
abundance: many
d_gene: .
len: 12
j_gene: TRBJ1-1
v_gene: TRBV18

CDR3nt: TGTGCCAGTGCCATTAAGGGGATACTGTTTTTT
CDR3aa: CASAIKGILFF
abundance: .
d_gene: .
len: 11
j_gene: TRBJ1-4
v_gene: TRBV12-3/TRBV12-4

CDR3nt: TGCGCCAGCAGCCAAAAAGTTTGCCGTAATTCACCCCTCCACTTT
CDR3aa: CASSQKVCRNSPLHF
abundance: .
d_gene: .
len: 15
j_gene: TRBJ1-6
v_gene: TRBV4-3

CDR3nt: TGTGCCAGCTCACCGGAGACTAGCGGGCTATACAATGAGCAGTTCTTC
CDR3aa: CASSPETSGLYNEQFF
abundance: .
d_gene: TRBD2
len: 16
j_gene: TRBJ2-1
v_gene: TRBV18

CDR3nt: TGTGCCAGCACTCTGGCTCGAAGGGGTCCGGAGGCTTTCTTT
CDR3aa: CASTLARRGPEAFF
abundance: few
d_gene: .
len: 14
j_gene: TRBJ1-1
v_gene: TRBV12-3/TRBV12-4

CDR3nt: TGTGCCAGCAGCCACAAATCGGGGAGGGAGACCCAGTACTTC
CDR3aa: CASSHKSGRETQYF
abundance: .
d_gene: .
len: 14
j_gene: TRBJ2-5
v_gene: TRBV3-1

CDR3nt: TGTGCCAGTAGTATAAGAAGTTTAGGTGGAATCACCATATATTTT
CDR3aa: CASSIRSLGGITIYF
abundance: few
d_gene: .
len: 15
j_gene: TRBJ1-3
v_gene: TRBV19

CDR3nt: TGTGCCAGTAGACCGGGGACCCAAGGCTACGAGCAGTACTTC
CDR3aa: CASRPGTQGYEQYF
abundance: few
d_gene: .
len: 14
j_gene: TRBJ2-7
v_gene: TRBV6-5

CDR3nt: TGCAGTGCTAGAGGGGCGGGGATAAATTTTGGTGAGCAGTTCTTC
CDR3aa: CSARGAGINFGEQFF
abundance: few
d_gene: .
len: 15
j_gene: TRBJ2-1
v_gene: TRBV20-1

CDR3nt: TGTGCCAGCAAGGAGCGGGAGAACTCCTACGAGCAGTACTTC
CDR3aa: CASKERENSYEQYF
abundance: .
d_gene: TRBD2
len: 14
j_gene: TRBJ2-7
v_gene: TRBV13